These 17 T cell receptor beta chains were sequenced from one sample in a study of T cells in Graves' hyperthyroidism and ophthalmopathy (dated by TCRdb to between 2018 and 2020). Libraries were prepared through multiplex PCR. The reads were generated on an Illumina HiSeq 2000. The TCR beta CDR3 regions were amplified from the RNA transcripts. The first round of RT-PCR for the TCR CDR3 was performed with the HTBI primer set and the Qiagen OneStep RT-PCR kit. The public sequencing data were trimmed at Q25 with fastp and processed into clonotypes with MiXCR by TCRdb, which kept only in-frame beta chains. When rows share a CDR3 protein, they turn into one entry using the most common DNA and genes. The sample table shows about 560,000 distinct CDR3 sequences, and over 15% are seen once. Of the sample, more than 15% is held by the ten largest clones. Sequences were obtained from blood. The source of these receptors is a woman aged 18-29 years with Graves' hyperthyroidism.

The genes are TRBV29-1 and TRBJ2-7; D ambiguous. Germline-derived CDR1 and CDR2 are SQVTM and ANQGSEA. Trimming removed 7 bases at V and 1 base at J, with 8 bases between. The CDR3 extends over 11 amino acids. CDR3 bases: TGCAGCGGGCAGGTTTCCTACGAGCAGTACTTC. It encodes CSGQVSYEQYF.

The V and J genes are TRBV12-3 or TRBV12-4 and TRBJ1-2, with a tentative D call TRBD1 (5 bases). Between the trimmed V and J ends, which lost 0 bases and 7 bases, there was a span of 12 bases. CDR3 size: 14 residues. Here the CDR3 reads CASSLAPEGLGYTF. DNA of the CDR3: TGTGCCAGCAGTTTAGCGCCGGAGGGGCTTGGCTACACCTTC.

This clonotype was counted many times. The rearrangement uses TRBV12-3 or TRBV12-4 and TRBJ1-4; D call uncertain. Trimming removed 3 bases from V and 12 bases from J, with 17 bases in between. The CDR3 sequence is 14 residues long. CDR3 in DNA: TGTGCCAGCAGTTTCGGATCAGCGCTTGGGGAACTGTTTTTT. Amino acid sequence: CASSFGSALGELFF.

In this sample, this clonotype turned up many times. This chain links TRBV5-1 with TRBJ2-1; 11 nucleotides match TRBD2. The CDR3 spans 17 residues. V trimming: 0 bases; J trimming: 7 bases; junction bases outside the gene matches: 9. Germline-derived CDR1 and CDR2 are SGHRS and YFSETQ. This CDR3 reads CASSLDLLAGEKNEQFF. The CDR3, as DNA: TGCGCCAGCAGCTTGGACCTACTAGCGGGAGAGAAGAATGAGCAGTTCTTC.

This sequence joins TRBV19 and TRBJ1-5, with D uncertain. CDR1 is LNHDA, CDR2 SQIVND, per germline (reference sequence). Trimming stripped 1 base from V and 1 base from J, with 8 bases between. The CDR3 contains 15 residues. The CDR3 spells CASSIGVGSNQPQHF. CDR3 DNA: TGTGCCAGTAGTATAGGGGTCGGGAGCAATCAGCCCCAGCATTTT.

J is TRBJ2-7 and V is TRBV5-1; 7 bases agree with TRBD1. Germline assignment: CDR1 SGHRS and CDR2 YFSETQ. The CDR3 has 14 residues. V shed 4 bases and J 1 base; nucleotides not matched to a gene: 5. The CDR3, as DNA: TGCGCCAGCAGCGTGACGACAGGGTCCTACGAGCAGTACTTC. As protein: CASSVTTGSYEQYF. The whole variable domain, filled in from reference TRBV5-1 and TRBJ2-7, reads KAGVTQTPRYLIKTRGQQVTLSCSPISGHRSVSWYQQTPGQGLQFLFEYFSETQRNKGNFPGRFSGRQFSNSRSEMNVSTLELGDSALYLCASSVTTGSYEQYFGPGTRLTVT.

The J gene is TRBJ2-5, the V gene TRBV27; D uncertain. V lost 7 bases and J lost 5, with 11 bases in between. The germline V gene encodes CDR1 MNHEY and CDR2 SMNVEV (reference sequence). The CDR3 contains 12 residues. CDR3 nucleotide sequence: TGTGCCAGCAATCCGATCCGGGAGACCCAGTACTTC. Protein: CASNPIRETQYF.

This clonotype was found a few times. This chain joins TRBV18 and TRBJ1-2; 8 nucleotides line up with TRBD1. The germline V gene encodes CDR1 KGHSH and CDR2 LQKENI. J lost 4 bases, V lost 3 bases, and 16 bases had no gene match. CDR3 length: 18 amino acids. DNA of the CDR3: TGTGCCAGCTCACCGACAATAAACGACAGGGGCCCAAGCTATGGCTACACCTTC. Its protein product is CASSPTINDRGPSYGYTF.

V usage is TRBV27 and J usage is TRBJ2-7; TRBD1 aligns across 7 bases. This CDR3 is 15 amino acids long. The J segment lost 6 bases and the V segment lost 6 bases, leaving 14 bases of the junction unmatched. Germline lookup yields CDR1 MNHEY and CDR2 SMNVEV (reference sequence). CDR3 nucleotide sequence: TGTGCCAGCAGCTACCTGACAGGGAAGCCCGCCGAGCAGTACTTC. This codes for CASSYLTGKPAEQYF.

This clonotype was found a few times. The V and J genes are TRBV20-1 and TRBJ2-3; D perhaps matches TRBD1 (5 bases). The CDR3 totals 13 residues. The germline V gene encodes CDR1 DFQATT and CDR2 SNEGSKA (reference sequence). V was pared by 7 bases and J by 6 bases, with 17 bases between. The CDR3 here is CSGAGLLFDTQYF. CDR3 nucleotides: TGCAGTGGGGCAGGGCTTCTTTTTGATACGCAGTATTTT.

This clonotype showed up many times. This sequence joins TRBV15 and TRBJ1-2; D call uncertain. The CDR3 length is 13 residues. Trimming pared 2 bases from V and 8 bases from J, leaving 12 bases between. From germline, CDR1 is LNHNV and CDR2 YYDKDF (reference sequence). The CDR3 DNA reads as TGTGCCACCAGCAGACCGGATGCTGGGGGCTACACCTTC. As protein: CATSRPDAGGYTF.

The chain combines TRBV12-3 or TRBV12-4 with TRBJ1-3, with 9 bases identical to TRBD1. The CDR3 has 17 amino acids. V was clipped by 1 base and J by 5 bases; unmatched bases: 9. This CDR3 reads CASSLDLGQGVRNTIYF. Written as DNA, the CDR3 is TGTGCCAGCAGTTTAGATCTGGGACAGGGAGTACGAAACACCATATATTTT.

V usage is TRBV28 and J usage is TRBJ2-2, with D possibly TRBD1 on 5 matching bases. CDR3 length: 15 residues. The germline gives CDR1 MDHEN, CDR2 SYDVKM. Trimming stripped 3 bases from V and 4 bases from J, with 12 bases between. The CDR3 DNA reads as TGTGCCAGCAGTTTTCTAGGGGTTCTCACCGGGGAGCTGTTTTTT. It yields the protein CASSFLGVLTGELFF.

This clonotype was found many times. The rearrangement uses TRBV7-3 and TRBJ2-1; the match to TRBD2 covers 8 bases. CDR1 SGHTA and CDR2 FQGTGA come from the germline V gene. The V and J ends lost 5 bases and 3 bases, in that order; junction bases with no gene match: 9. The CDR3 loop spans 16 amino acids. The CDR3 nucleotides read TGTGCCAGCAGCCTACGCGGGGGGTCAAACTACAATGAGCAGTTCTTC. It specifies CASSLRGGSNYNEQFF. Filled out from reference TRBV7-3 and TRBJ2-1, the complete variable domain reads GAGVSQTPSNKVTEKGKYVELRCDPISGHTALYWYRQSLGQGPEFLIYFQGTGAADDSGLPNDRFFAVRPEGSVSTLKIQRTERGDSAVYLCASSLRGGSNYNEQFFGPGTRLTVL.

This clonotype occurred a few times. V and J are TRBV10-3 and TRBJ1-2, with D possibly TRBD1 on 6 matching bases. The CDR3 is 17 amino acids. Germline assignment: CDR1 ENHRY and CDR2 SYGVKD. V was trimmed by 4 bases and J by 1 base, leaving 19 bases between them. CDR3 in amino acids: CAISGSNRDTYNYGYTF. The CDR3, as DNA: TGTGCCATCAGTGGGTCTAACCGGGACACTTATAACTATGGCTACACCTTC.

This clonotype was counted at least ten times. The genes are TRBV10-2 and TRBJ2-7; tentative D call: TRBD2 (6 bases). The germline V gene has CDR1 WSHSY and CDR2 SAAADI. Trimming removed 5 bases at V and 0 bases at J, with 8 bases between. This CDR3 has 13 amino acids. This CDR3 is CASSRDFSYEQYF. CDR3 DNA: TGCGCCAGCAGTCGGGACTTCTCCTACGAGCAGTACTTC.

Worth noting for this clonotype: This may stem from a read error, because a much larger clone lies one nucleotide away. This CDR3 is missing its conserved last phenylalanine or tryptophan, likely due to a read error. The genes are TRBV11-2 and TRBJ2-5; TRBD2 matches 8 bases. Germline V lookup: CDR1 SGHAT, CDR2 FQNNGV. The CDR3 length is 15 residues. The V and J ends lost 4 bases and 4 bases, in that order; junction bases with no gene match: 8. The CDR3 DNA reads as TGTGCCAGCAGCTCCCTGGGGCTAGCGGGAGAGACCCAGTACCTC. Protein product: CASSSLGLAGETQYL.